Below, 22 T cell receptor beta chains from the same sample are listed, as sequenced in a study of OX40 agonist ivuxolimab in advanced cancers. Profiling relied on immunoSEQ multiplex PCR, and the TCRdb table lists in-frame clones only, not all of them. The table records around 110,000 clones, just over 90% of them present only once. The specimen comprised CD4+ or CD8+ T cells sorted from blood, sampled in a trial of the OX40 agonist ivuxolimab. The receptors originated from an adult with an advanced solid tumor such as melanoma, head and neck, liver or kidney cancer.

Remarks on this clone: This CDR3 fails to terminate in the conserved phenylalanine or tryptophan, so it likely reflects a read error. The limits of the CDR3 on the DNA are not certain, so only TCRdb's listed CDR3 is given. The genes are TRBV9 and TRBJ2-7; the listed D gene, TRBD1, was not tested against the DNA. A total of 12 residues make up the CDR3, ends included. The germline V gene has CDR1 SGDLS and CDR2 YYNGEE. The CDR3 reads CASRGGEKNRDL.

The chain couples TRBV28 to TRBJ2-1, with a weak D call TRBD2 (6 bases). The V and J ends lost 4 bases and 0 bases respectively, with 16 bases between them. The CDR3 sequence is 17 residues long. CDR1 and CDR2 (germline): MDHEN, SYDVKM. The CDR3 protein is CASSSQPGASSYNEQFF. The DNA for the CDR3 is TGTGCCAGCAGTTCCCAGCCGGGAGCCAGCTCCTACAATGAGCAGTTCTTC.

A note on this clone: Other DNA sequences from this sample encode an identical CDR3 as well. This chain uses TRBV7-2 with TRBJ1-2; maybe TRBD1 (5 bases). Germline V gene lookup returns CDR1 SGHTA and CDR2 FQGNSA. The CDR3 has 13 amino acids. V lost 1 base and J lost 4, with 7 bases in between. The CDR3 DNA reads TGTGCCAGCAGCTTAGGGCAGGGCTATGGCTACACCTTC. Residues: CASSLGQGYGYTF.

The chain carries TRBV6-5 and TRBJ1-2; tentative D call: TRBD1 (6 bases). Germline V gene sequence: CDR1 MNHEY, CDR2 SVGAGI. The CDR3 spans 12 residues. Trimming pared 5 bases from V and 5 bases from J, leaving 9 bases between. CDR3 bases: TGTGCCAGCAGTAAAACAGGGTATGGCTACACCTTC. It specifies CASSKTGYGYTF.

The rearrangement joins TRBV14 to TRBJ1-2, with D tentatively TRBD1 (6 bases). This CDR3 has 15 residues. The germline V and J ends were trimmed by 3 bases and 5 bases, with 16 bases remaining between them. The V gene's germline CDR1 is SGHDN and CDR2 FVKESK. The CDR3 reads CASSQNRQEQYGYTF. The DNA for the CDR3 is TGTGCCAGCAGCCAGAACCGACAGGAACAGTATGGCTACACCTTC.

CDR3 sequence reads: CASSLRSGGYNEQFF. CDR3 sequence (DNA): TGTGCCAGCAGCTTACGTAGCGGGGGCTACAATGAGCAGTTCTTC. The genes are TRBV11-2 and TRBJ2-1, with TRBD2 identical over 9 bases. Germline V gives CDR1 SGHAT, CDR2 FQNNGV. V dropped 2 bases and J dropped 3; count of bases not matched to a gene: 2. CDR3 length: 15 amino acids.

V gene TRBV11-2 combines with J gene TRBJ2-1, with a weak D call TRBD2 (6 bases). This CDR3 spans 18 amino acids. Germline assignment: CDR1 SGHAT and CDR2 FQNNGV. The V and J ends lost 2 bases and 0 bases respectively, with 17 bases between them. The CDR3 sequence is CASSLRVGGTFSYNEQFF. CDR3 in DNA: TGTGCCAGCAGCTTAAGAGTTGGGGGGACTTTCTCCTACAATGAGCAGTTCTTC.

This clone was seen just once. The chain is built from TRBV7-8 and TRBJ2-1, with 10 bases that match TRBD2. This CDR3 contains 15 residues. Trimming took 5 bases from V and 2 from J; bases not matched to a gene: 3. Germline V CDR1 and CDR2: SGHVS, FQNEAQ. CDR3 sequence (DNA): TGTGCCAGCAGCCCGACTAGCGGGCCCTACAATGAGCAGTTCTTC. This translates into CASSPTSGPYNEQFF.

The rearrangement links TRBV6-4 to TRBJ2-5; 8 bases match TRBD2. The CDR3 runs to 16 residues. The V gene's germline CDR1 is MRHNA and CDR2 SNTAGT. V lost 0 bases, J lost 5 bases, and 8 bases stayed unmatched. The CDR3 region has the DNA TGTGCCAGCAGTGACTCGAGAATTAGCGGGGTGGAGACCCAGTACTTC. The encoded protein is CASSDSRISGVETQYF.

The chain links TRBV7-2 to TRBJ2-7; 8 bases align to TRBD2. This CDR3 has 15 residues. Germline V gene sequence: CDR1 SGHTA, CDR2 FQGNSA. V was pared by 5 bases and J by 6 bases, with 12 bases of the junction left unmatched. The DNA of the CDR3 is TGTGCCAGCAGCGCAAGCGGGGGAAGTGGGTTCGAGCAGTACTTC. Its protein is CASSASGGSGFEQYF. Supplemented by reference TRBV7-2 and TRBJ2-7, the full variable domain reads GAGVSQSPSNKVTEKGKDVELRCDPISGHTALYWYRQSLGQGLEFLIYFQGNSAPDKSGLPSDRFSAERTGGSVSTLTIQRTQQEDSAVYLCASSASGGSGFEQYFGPGTRLTVT.

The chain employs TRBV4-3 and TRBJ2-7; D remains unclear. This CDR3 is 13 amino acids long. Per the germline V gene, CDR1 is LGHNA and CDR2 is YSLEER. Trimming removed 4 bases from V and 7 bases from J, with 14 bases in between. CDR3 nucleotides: TGCGCCAGCAGCCGATCCCTTGTTGGGGAGCAGTACTTC. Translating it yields CASSRSLVGEQYF.

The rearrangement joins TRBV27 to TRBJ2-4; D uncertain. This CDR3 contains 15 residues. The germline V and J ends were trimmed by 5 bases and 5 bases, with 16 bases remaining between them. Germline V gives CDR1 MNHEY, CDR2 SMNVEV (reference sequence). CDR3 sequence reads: CASSPPSKIENIQYF. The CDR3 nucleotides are TGTGCCAGCAGTCCACCGTCAAAGATTGAAAACATTCAGTACTTC.

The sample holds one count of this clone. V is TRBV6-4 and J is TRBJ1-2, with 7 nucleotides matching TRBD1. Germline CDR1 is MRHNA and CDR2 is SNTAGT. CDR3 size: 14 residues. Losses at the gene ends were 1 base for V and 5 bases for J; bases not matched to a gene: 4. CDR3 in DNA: TGTGCCAGCAGTGACTTTCTCAGGGGGTATGGCTACACCTTC. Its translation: CASSDFLRGYGYTF.

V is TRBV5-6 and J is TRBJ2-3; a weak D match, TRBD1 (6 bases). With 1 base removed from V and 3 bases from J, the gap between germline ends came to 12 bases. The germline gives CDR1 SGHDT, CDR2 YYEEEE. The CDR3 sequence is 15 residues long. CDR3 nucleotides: TGTGCCAGCAGCTTGTGGGACAAAGGGACAGATACGCAGTATTTT. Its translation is CASSLWDKGTDTQYF.

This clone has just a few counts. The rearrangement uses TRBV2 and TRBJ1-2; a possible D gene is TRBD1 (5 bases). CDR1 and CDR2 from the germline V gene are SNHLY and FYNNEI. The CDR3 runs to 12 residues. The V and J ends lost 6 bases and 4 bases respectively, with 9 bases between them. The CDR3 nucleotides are TGTGCCAGCAGACAGGATGGCTATGGCTACACCTTC. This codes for CASRQDGYGYTF.

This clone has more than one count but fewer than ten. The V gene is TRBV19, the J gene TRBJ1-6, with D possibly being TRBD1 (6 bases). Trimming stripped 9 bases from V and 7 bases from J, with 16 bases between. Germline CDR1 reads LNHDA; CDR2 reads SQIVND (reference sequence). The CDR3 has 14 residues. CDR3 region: CASRFQGNNSPLHF. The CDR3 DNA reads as TGTGCCAGCCGCTTTCAGGGGAACAATTCACCCCTCCACTTT.

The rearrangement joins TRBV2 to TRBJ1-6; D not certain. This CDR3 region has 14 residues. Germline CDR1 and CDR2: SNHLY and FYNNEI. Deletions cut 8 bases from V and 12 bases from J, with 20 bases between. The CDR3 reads CASALTRYGEPLHF. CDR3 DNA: TGTGCCAGCGCCCTAACCCGTTACGGGGAACCCCTCCACTTT.

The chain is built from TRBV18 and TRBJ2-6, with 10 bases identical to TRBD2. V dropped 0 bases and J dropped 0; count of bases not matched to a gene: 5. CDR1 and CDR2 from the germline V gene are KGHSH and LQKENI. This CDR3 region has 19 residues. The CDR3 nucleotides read TGTGCCAGCTCACCACCAATCAGCGGGGGGGGCTCTGGGGCCAACGTCCTGACTTTC. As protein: CASSPPISGGGSGANVLTF. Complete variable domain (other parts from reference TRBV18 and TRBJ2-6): NAGVMQNPRHLVRRRGQEARLRCSPMKGHSHVYWYRQLPEEGLKFMVYLQKENIIDESGMPKERFSAEFPKEGPSILRIQQVVRGDSAAYFCASSPPISGGGSGANVLTFGAGSRLTVL.

This chain's CDR3 is CASSTSAGPDTQYF. CDR3 DNA sequence: TGTGCCAGCAGCACGTCCGCGGGTCCAGATACGCAGTATTTT. The V and J genes are TRBV7-3 and TRBJ2-3; TRBD2 might be the D (5 bases). The CDR3 extends over 14 amino acids. V lost 5 bases to trimming and J lost 4 bases, with 13 bases between them. CDR1 is SGHTA, CDR2 FQGTGA, per germline.

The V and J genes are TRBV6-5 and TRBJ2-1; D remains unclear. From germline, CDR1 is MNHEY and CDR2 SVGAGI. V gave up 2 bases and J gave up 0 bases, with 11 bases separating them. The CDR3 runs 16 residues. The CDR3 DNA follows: TGTGCCAGCAGTTACAGGGCCTCGAGCTCCTACAATGAGCAGTTCTTC. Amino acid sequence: CASSYRASSSYNEQFF.

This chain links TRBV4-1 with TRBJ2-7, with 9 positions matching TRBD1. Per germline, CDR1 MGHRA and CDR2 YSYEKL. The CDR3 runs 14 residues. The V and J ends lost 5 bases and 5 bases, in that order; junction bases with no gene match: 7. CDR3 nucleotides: TGCGCCAGCAGCTCCGGGACAGGGCGGCACGAGCAGTACTTC. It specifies CASSSGTGRHEQYF.

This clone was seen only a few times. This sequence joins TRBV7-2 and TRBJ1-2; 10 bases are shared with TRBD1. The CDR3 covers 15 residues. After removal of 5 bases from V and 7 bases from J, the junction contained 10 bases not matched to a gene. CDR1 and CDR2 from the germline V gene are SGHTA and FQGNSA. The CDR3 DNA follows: TGTGCCAGCAGCATCACCGGGACAGGGGCCTCTGGCTACACCTTC. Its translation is CASSITGTGASGYTF. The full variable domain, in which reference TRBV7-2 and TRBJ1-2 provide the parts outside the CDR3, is GAGVSQSPSNKVTEKGKDVELRCDPISGHTALYWYRQSLGQGLEFLIYFQGNSAPDKSGLPSDRFSAERTGGSVSTLTIQRTQQEDSAVYLCASSITGTGASGYTFGSGTRLTVV.